Below are 28 T cell receptor beta chains sequenced from a single sample in a study of post-analysis software for immune sequencing data. Antigens of these TCRs are unknown. Study findings and constraints: TRBV5-6, TRBV5-1 and TRBV20-1 belonged to a set of roughly five TRBV segments that were more frequent in patients than controls.

Built from TCR beta cDNA, the libraries had unique molecular identifiers in them. From the PCR reads, TCRdb called clonotypes with MiXCR, one entry per CDR3 protein. The repertoire has 500,000 to 600,000 distinct CDR3 sequences, 44% of them found once; the top ten carry more than 1.5%. Sample: blood. These receptors were obtained from a girl between 10 and 17 years old with multiple sclerosis.

This clonotype has ten or more counts. CDR3 bases: TGTGCCAGCAGTTCTGGGTACAATGAGCAGTTCTTC. As protein: CASSSGYNEQFF. The chain uses TRBV12-3 or TRBV12-4 and TRBJ2-1; D gene ambiguous. CDR3 size: 12 residues. The V and J ends lost 4 bases and 4 bases respectively, with 5 bases between them.

The chain has TRBV12-3 or TRBV12-4 and TRBJ1-1; 9 nucleotides agree with TRBD1. Germline trimming cut 5 bases from V and 3 bases from J; bases unmatched to any gene: 7. This CDR3 has 15 amino acids. CDR3 region: CASSQWGQGHTEAFF. For the CDR3, the DNA is TGTGCCAGCAGTCAATGGGGACAGGGCCACACTGAAGCTTTCTTT.

This clonotype has only a few counts. V and J are TRBV12-3 or TRBV12-4 and TRBJ2-3; D is possibly TRBD1 (6 bases). Trimming removed 5 bases at V and 0 bases at J, with 12 bases between. CDR3 length equals 15 residues. The CDR3 coding sequence is TGTGCCAGCAGTCCCGGGGACATCAGCACAGATACGCAGTATTTT. Translation gives CASSPGDISTDTQYF.

This clonotype was seen only a few times. This chain links TRBV5-1 with TRBJ2-1, with D tentatively TRBD2 (6 bases). Germline CDR1 is SGHRS and CDR2 is YFSETQ. The CDR3 consists of 15 residues. Trimming stripped 4 bases from V and 3 bases from J, with 14 bases between. The CDR3 spells CASSLDGTDYNEQFF. The CDR3 nucleotides are TGCGCCAGCAGCCTGGACGGGACTGACTACAATGAGCAGTTCTTC.

A remark on this clonotype: A junction boundary mismatches the germline segment, possibly from a read error. The V call is TRBV7-9, the J call TRBJ2-7; 9 bases align to TRBD1. Per germline, CDR1 SEHNR and CDR2 FQNEAQ (reference sequence). There are 14 residues in the CDR3. The CDR3 here is CASSPGGTGYEQYF. Written as DNA, the CDR3 is TGCGCCAGCAGCCCCGGAGGGACAGGGTACGAGCAGTACTTC.

This clonotype was found once. The chain couples TRBV7-6 to TRBJ2-5; D ambiguous. V dropped 2 bases and J dropped 1 base, with 11 bases sitting between them. The CDR3 runs 15 residues. In germline, CDR1 is SGHVS, CDR2 FNYEAQ. For the CDR3, the DNA is TGTGCCAGCAGCTTAAGTGAGACCCGCCAAGAGACCCAGTACTTC. Encoded protein: CASSLSETRQETQYF.

The rearrangement links TRBV5-1 to TRBJ2-5, with 8 nucleotides matching TRBD1. Germline V CDR1 and CDR2: SGHRS, YFSETQ. The J segment lost 7 bases and the V segment lost 0 bases, leaving 2 bases of the junction unmatched. CDR3 length: 13 residues. CDR3 in DNA: TGCGCCAGCAGCTTGGGACAGGGGTCGACCCAGTACTTC. The encoded protein is CASSLGQGSTQYF.

CDR3 nucleotides: TGTGCCAGCATTCGGACTAGCGGGGGGGAAGATACGCAGTATTTT. Its translation is CASIRTSGGEDTQYF. The chain recombines TRBV12-3 or TRBV12-4 with TRBJ2-3; 15 bases fit TRBD2. The CDR3 is 15 residues long. The V gene end was trimmed by 7 bases and the J gene end by 5 bases; junction bases not matched to a gene: 4.

CDR3 sequence: CSALREGSGVYNEQFF. In DNA, the CDR3 is TGCAGTGCTCTACGGGAGGGAAGCGGGGTCTACAATGAGCAGTTCTTC. The chain couples TRBV20-1 to TRBJ2-1, with 8 positions matching TRBD2. Trimming at V came to 5 bases and at J to 3 bases, leaving 12 bases not matched to a gene. In germline, CDR1 is DFQATT, CDR2 SNEGSKA (reference sequence). The CDR3 runs to 16 residues.

The J gene is TRBJ2-1, the V gene TRBV7-9; TRBD1 might be the D (6 bases). V was shortened by 2 bases and J by 8 bases, with 16 bases between the two germline ends. Germline-derived CDR1 and CDR2 are SEHNR and FQNEAQ (reference sequence). This CDR3 is built from 15 residues. The CDR3 loop reads CASSLSGATDHEQFF. CDR3 DNA: TGTGCCAGCAGCTTATCAGGGGCCACGGACCATGAGCAGTTCTTC.

This clonotype was recorded a few times. The chain joins TRBV7-6 to TRBJ1-5; D is unclear. This CDR3 has 14 residues. The V gene lost 5 bases and the J gene lost 5 bases, with 13 bases spanning the gap. Germline V lookup: CDR1 SGHVS, CDR2 FNYEAQ. CDR3 sequence: CASSPPGFDQPQHF. The CDR3 DNA follows: TGTGCCAGCAGCCCCCCAGGTTTCGATCAGCCCCAGCATTTT.

V is TRBV6-6 and J is TRBJ2-7, with D maybe TRBD2 (6 bases). V was pared by 10 bases and J by 3 bases, with 25 bases between. The length of the CDR3 is 16 residues. Germline CDR1 reads MNHNY; CDR2 reads SVGAGI (reference sequence). The CDR3 bases are TGTGCCACCGAGGCCCTCAAGGAGGGACCGGGCTACGAGCAGTACTTC. This sequence encodes CATEALKEGPGYEQYF.

The sample holds a few counts of this clonotype. This chain links TRBV7-2 with TRBJ1-5, with D possibly matching TRBD1 (6 bases). The CDR3 has 15 residues. The ends were cut back, 1 base at V and 6 bases at J, with 13 bases in the middle. Looked up from germline, CDR1 is SGHTA and CDR2 is FQGNSA. The CDR3: CASSLGGAGGQPQHF. The CDR3, as DNA: TGTGCCAGCAGCTTAGGGGGGGCCGGAGGTCAGCCCCAGCATTTT.

This chain joins TRBV7-9 and TRBJ2-1; 7 bases align to TRBD1. V was pared by 5 bases and J by 3 bases, with 16 bases of the junction left unmatched. This CDR3 is 18 amino acids long. Germline V gene data show CDR1 as SEHNR and CDR2 as FQNEAQ (reference sequence). CDR3 sequence reads: CASSRPGPQGVSYNEQFF. In DNA form, the CDR3 reads TGTGCCAGCAGCAGACCCGGGCCTCAGGGGGTCAGCTACAATGAGCAGTTCTTC.

This rearrangement joins TRBV5-1 to TRBJ2-1, with TRBD1 identical over 10 bases. V gave up 3 bases and J gave up 3 bases; unmatched junction bases: 6. Germline loops: CDR1 SGHRS, CDR2 YFSETQ. The CDR3 loop spans 16 amino acids. The CDR3 region is CASSSTRDRGYNEQFF. CDR3 bases: TGCGCCAGCAGCTCAACCCGGGACAGGGGCTACAATGAGCAGTTCTTC.

This chain joins TRBV7-2 and TRBJ2-7; 7 bases match TRBD1. The length of the CDR3 is 14 residues. V was clipped by 5 bases and J by 0 bases; unmatched bases: 4. Germline lookup yields CDR1 SGHTA and CDR2 FQGNSA. CDR3 nucleotides: TGTGCCAGCAGCACCCACAGGGGCTCCTACGAGCAGTACTTC. It encodes CASSTHRGSYEQYF.

The V call is TRBV3-1, the J call TRBJ2-1; the match to TRBD2 covers 9 bases. The junction had 9 bases not matched to a gene; V was cut back by 4 bases and J by 8 bases. The CDR3 is 15 amino acids. Germline V gene lookup returns CDR1 LGHDT and CDR2 YNNKEL (reference sequence). In nucleotides, the CDR3 is TGTGCCAGCAGCCTATTAGCGGGAGTCTTCGATGAGCAGTTCTTC. It is translated as CASSLLAGVFDEQFF.

The V call is TRBV12-3 or TRBV12-4, the J call TRBJ2-1, with D perhaps matching TRBD1 or TRBD2 (6 bases each). The CDR3 spans 17 residues. Trimming stripped 8 bases from V and 10 bases from J, with 30 bases between. CDR3 sequence: CASSKARDGGPLGEQFF. CDR3 DNA sequence: TGTGCCAGCTCAAAAGCGCGGGACGGGGGCCCGCTTGGGGAGCAGTTCTTC.

This clonotype was observed a handful of times. The chain employs TRBV7-9 and TRBJ2-7; the match to TRBD2 covers 7 bases. The CDR3 runs 16 residues. The germline CDR1 and CDR2 sequences are SEHNR and FQNEAQ (reference sequence). The junction had 9 bases not matched to a gene; V was cut back by 4 bases and J by 0 bases. CDR3: CASSSLGGTASYEQYF. In nucleotides, the CDR3 is TGTGCCAGCAGCTCCCTCGGGGGGACTGCCTCCTACGAGCAGTACTTC.

This clonotype was seen once. The CDR3 loop is CASNPTGAGTEAFF. CDR3 sequence (DNA): TGTGCCAGCAATCCTACAGGGGCGGGGACTGAAGCTTTCTTT. This chain uses TRBV12-3 or TRBV12-4 with TRBJ1-1; 7 positions agree with TRBD1. The CDR3 runs to 14 residues. V was pared by 7 bases and J by 5 bases, with 10 bases of the junction left unmatched.

Comment on this clonotype: The junction departs from germline at one end; a sequencing error may be responsible. The chain is built from TRBV5-1 and TRBJ1-2, with D perhaps matching TRBD1 (5 bases). There are 13 residues in the CDR3. Germline CDR1 and CDR2: SGHRS and YFSETQ. In DNA form, the CDR3 reads TGCACCAGCAGCTTGGACATGGATCTCGGCTACACCTTC. Translated: CTSSLDMDLGYTF. Supplemented by reference TRBV5-1 and TRBJ1-2, the full variable domain reads KAGVTQTPRYLIKTRGQQVTLSCSPISGHRSVSWYQQTPGQGLQFLFEYFSETQRNKGNFPGRFSGRQFSNSRSEMNVSTLELGDSALYLCTSSLDMDLGYTFGSGTRLTVV.

The rearrangement joins TRBV12-3 or TRBV12-4 to TRBJ2-1; 10 bases are a match to TRBD2. The CDR3 is 16 amino acids. V dropped 3 bases and J dropped 7; count of bases not matched to a gene: 9. This chain's CDR3 is CASSFNVAGGRNEQFF. DNA of the CDR3: TGTGCCAGCAGTTTTAACGTAGCGGGGGGTAGGAATGAGCAGTTCTTC.

The J gene is TRBJ2-4, the V gene TRBV6-2 or TRBV6-3, with 7 bases matching TRBD1. The J call may not be correct, given that the DNA end is closer to TRBJ2-5. Per germline, CDR1 MNHEY and CDR2 SVGEGT. The CDR3 has 15 residues. The CDR3 nucleotides are TGTGCCAGCAGTTGGGAGAGGGGGCAGGGAGAGACCCAGTACTTC. Its translation is CASSWERGQGETQYF.

The sample holds a few counts of this clonotype. The chain carries TRBV20-1 and TRBJ2-7, with 10 bases fitting TRBD2. Germline CDR1 is DFQATT and CDR2 is SNEGSKA (reference sequence). Unmatched junction bases numbered 7, after V lost 4 bases and J lost 4 bases. This CDR3 contains 14 residues. In nucleotides, the CDR3 is TGCAGTGCTAAGTCTAGCGGGAGTGCGTACGAGCAGTACTTC. Translated: CSAKSSGSAYEQYF.

In this sample, this clonotype turned up a few times. The chain has TRBV20-1 and TRBJ2-1; weak D call: TRBD2 (6 bases). Germline V gene lookup returns CDR1 DFQATT and CDR2 SNEGSKA (reference sequence). The CDR3 is 13 residues long. Trimming took 8 bases from V and 1 from J, leaving 12 bases between them. CDR3 in amino acids: CSSPGLSYNEQFF. CDR3 coding DNA: TGCAGTTCACCGGGACTGTCCTACAATGAGCAGTTCTTC.

The chain is built from TRBV5-1 and TRBJ2-7; no clear D gene. Germline-derived CDR1 and CDR2 are SGHRS and YFSETQ. V lost 4 bases and J lost 3, with 11 bases in between. The CDR3 extends over 13 amino acids. The CDR3 region has the DNA TGCGCCAGCAGCACCGCGAACCTCTACGAGCAGTACTTC. As protein: CASSTANLYEQYF.

The chain is built from TRBV12-3 or TRBV12-4 and TRBJ2-1; tentatively, D is TRBD1 (5 bases). This CDR3 comprises 12 residues. V was trimmed by 6 bases and J by 9 bases, leaving 12 bases between them. DNA for the CDR3: TGTGCCAGCAGCCCTCAGGGTAGTGAGCAGTTCTTC. Its protein product is CASSPQGSEQFF.

The gene calls are TRBV10-3 and TRBJ1-2; D is ambiguous. The CDR3 contains 11 residues. Germline CDR1 and CDR2: ENHRY and SYGVKD. Trimming pared 0 bases from V and 8 bases from J, leaving 4 bases between. DNA of the CDR3: TGTGCCATCAGTGAGTCTCTGGGCTACACCTTC. Encoded protein: CAISESLGYTF.